This passage covers 7 T cell receptor beta chains from one sample sequenced in a study of beta chain features in type 1 diabetes. Isolated RNA was reverse transcribed in full, so expressed TCRB transcripts were sequenced. The data were produced by immunoSEQ multiplex PCR, yet TCRdb's version contains in-frame clones alone and is incomplete. This table holds hundreds of thousands of clones, around 15% found once. General observations from the study: A moderate, significant TCRB CDR3 shortening appeared in type 1 diabetes across four CD4+ subsets.

These receptors' targets are unknown. The specimen was naive CD4+ T cells from blood. These receptors all come from a man younger than 30 with type 1 diabetes.

This clone occurred a few times. This chain connects TRBV5-6 to TRBJ2-7; 8 nucleotides line up with TRBD1. From germline, CDR1 is SGHDT and CDR2 YYEEEE. This CDR3 is built from 17 residues. V dropped 1 base and J dropped 6; count of bases not matched to a gene: 15. This CDR3 reads CASSLNPGQALIFEQYF. In DNA form, the CDR3 reads TGTGCCAGCAGCTTGAACCCGGGACAGGCTTTGATTTTCGAGCAGTACTTC. Filled out from reference TRBV5-6 and TRBJ2-7, the complete variable domain reads DAGVTQSPTHLIKTRGQQVTLRCSPKSGHDTVSWYQQALGQGPQFIFQYYEEEERQRGNFPDRFSGHQFPNYSSELNVNALLLGDSALYLCASSLNPGQALIFEQYFGPGTRLTVT.

In its sample, this clone was seen a few times. The V call is TRBV15, the J call TRBJ2-7; D perhaps matches TRBD2 (5 bases). CDR1 is LNHNV and CDR2 is YYDKDF in the germline V gene (reference sequence). The V and J ends lost 0 bases and 0 bases respectively, with 12 bases between them. The length of the CDR3 is 16 residues. CDR3 bases: TGTGCCACCAGCAGAGATGTAGCGTCCCGCTCCTACGAGCAGTACTTC. Translation: CATSRDVASRSYEQYF.

This clone occurred a few times. This rearrangement joins TRBV7-8 to TRBJ2-1; maybe TRBD1 (6 bases). V shed 5 bases and J shed 4 bases, with 18 bases lying between them. Per the germline V gene, CDR1 is SGHVS and CDR2 is FQNEAQ. The CDR3 runs 16 residues. The DNA of the CDR3 is TGTGCCAGCAGCCCAACCGGGACACGCACATACAATGAGCAGTTCTTC. This encodes CASSPTGTRTYNEQFF.

This clone was seen a handful of times. The rearrangement joins TRBV14 to TRBJ1-5; D not resolved. V dropped 3 bases and J dropped 3 bases, with 6 bases sitting between them. This CDR3 contains 13 residues. Germline V CDR1 and CDR2: SGHDN, FVKESK. CDR3 sequence (DNA): TGTGCCAGCAGCCAGCAGTCCAATCAGCCCCAGCATTTT. Translation gives CASSQQSNQPQHF.

As DNA, the CDR3 is TGTGCCAGCAGCTTAGTCGTAGTCAGGGCTGATGAGCAGTTCTTC. Protein product: CASSLVVVRADEQFF. V usage is TRBV7-2 and J usage is TRBJ2-1; perhaps TRBD1 as D (5 bases). This CDR3 is built from 15 residues. V lost 1 base and J 8 bases, leaving 15 bases between the germline ends. Germline values: CDR1 SGHTA, CDR2 FQGNSA. Supplemented by reference TRBV7-2 and TRBJ2-1, the full variable domain reads GAGVSQSPSNKVTEKGKDVELRCDPISGHTALYWYRQSLGQGLEFLIYFQGNSAPDKSGLPSDRFSAERTGGSVSTLTIQRTQQEDSAVYLCASSLVVVRADEQFFGPGTRLTVL.

The table lists this clone with a few counts. The chain is built from TRBV27 and TRBJ2-4; 11 bases fit TRBD1. With V trimmed by 5 bases and J by 7 bases, 4 bases remained unmatched. The CDR3 has 14 amino acids. Germline V CDR1 and CDR2: MNHEY, SMNVEV (reference sequence). The CDR3 DNA follows: TGTGCCAGCAGTACCCGGGACAGGGGGAACATTCAGTACTTC. Amino acids: CASSTRDRGNIQYF.

This rearrangement joins TRBV30 to TRBJ1-4; TRBD1 matches 10 bases. CDR1 is GTSNPN, CDR2 SVGIG, per germline (reference sequence). V lost 0 bases and J lost 7; bases outside the gene matches: 2. The CDR3 is 14 amino acids. This CDR3 reads CAWSVRTGGEKLFF. The CDR3, as DNA: TGTGCCTGGAGTGTCAGGACAGGGGGTGAAAAACTGTTTTTT.